This is a list of T cell receptor beta chains from one sample in a study of T cells after yellow fever vaccination. TCRdb re-derived calls from the 5' RACE reads in MiXCR, one entry per CDR3 protein. The table includes some 560,000 distinct CDR3 sequences, about a sixth detected once. The specimen was PBMCs, collected 4 to 5 days after the first yellow fever vaccination. The receptors come from a man younger than 30 who received the YFV17D yellow fever vaccine. CDR3s include the opening cysteine and the closing phenylalanine or tryptophan. Each record gives: clone size, V gene, J gene, D gene, CDR3 DNA, CDR3 protein. D genes are given only for firm matches. Rows may omit the clone size; those that give it use once, few, many or a size class.

few	TRBV5-1	TRBJ1-1	.	TGCGCCAGCAGCTTCGGACAGACGGAAACTGAAGCTTTCTTT	CASSFGQTETEAFF
few	TRBV4-1	TRBJ2-1	.	TGCGCCAGCAGCCCAGAGGGACTGGATAACAATGAGCAGTTCTTC	CASSPEGLDNNEQFF
.	TRBV7-2	TRBJ2-1	TRBD1	TGTGCCAGCAGCTTAGACAGGGGCACGTTCAATGAGCAGTTCTTC	CASSLDRGTFNEQFF
.	TRBV3-1	TRBJ1-2	.	TGTGCCAGCAGCCAAGAAACAGGGCACACCTTC	CASSQETGHTF
many	TRBV7-6	TRBJ2-1	.	TGTGCCAGCAGCGTACTAGGTAGTATCAAGGGGAATGAGCAGTTCTTC	CASSVLGSIKGNEQFF
many	TRBV7-2	TRBJ1-5	.	TGTGCCAGCAGCTTGTTGGGCAGGACCGATCAGCCCCAGCATTTT	CASSLLGRTDQPQHF
.	TRBV20-1	TRBJ2-1	.	TGCAGTGCTAGCTTAGCAGAACCCTATCGGCCTGAGTTCTTC	CSASLAEPYRPEFF
.	TRBV12-3/TRBV12-4	TRBJ1-1	.	TGTGCCAGCAGGAGCGAAGGGCTCACTGAAGCTTTCTTT	CASRSEGLTEAFF
.	TRBV20-1	TRBJ2-1	TRBD2	TGCAGTGCTGGTCTACGACTAGCGACTTACAATGAGCAGTTCTTC	CSAGLRLATYNEQFF
.	TRBV2	TRBJ1-3	.	TGTGCCAGCAGTTGGACGAGGGGAAACACCATATATTTT	CASSWTRGNTIYF
few	TRBV7-8	TRBJ2-7	TRBD1	TGTGCCAGCAGCTTAGAAGTGACAGGGGGGGATGTCTACGAGCAGTACTTC	CASSLEVTGGDVYEQYF
few	TRBV5-5	TRBJ2-7	.	TGTGCCAGCAGCTTTAGGGACGAGCAGTACTTC	CASSFRDEQYF
few	TRBV5-1	TRBJ1-1	.	TGCGCCAGCAGCCCTACCCCTAGGAACACTGAAGCTTTCTTT	CASSPTPRNTEAFF
.	TRBV4-2	TRBJ2-7	TRBD1	TGTGCCAGCAGCCAAGAGGGACAGGTCTCCTACGAGCAGTACTTC	CASSQEGQVSYEQYF
many	TRBV6-2/TRBV6-3	TRBJ2-5	.	TGTGCCAGCAGTCTTTATGGCCCTCCCTCGGAGACCCAGTACTTC	CASSLYGPPSETQYF
few	TRBV30	TRBJ1-1	.	TGTGCCTGGAGCGCCCTAACAGGGTCGAGTACTGAAGCTTTCTTT	CAWSALTGSSTEAFF
.	TRBV6-1	TRBJ2-3	.	TGTGCCAGCAGTGAAGAGGCCAGCTCTAGCACAGATACGCAGTATTTT	CASSEEASSSTDTQYF
.	TRBV11-2	TRBJ1-3	.	TGTGCCAGCAGCCAGAGCCCGCGAAACACCATATATTTT	CASSQSPRNTIYF
.	TRBV5-1	TRBJ1-1	.	TGCGCCAGCAGCTTGGGACGGGGGTTGGCTGAAGCTTTCTTT	CASSLGRGLAEAFF
.	TRBV7-2	TRBJ1-4	TRBD1	TGTGCCAGCAGCTTACACAGGGGTAATGAAAAACTGTTTTTT	CASSLHRGNEKLFF
few	TRBV4-3	TRBJ1-1	.	TGCGCCAGCAGCCAAGAGGGGGCAGGGGCGAAAGCTTTCTTT	CASSQEGAGAKAFF
.	TRBV2	TRBJ1-2	.	TGTGCCAGCAGAGGGGAGGGACTAAGCTATGGCTACACCTTC	CASRGEGLSYGYTF
many	TRBV11-2	TRBJ1-4	.	TGTGCCAGCAGCTTATCTGCAACTAATGAAAAACTGTTTTTT	CASSLSATNEKLFF
.	TRBV7-8	TRBJ1-3	.	TGTGCCAGTGAGGACGGGAGTCTAGGAAACACCATATATTTT	CASEDGSLGNTIYF
.	TRBV19	TRBJ2-7	TRBD2	TGTGCCAGTAGTGCCCCACTAGCGGGGGCCGACTCCTACGAGCAGTACTTC	CASSAPLAGADSYEQYF
few	TRBV10-2	TRBJ2-1	.	TGCGCCAGCACCTTGTCGGGGAGCTCCTACAATGAGCAGTTCTTC	CASTLSGSSYNEQFF
.	TRBV5-8	TRBJ1-1	.	TGTGCCAGCAGCTTTAGGCGGTTCACTGAAGCTTTCTTT	CASSFRRFTEAFF
few	TRBV20-1	TRBJ2-1	.	TGCAGTGCTAGCAGGTCCCTTACCGACAATGAGCAGTTCTTC	CSASRSLTDNEQFF
.	TRBV7-3	TRBJ2-5	.	TGTGCCAGCAGCCTCGACAGGACAACCACCCAGTACTTC	CASSLDRTTTQYF